The text below deals with one TCR beta chain. Original processing notes: Amplification with reference gene primers provided the estimates of nucleated cell counts. Data came from immunoSEQ multiplex PCR; TCRdb stores just in-frame clones and leaves some out. V and J calls plus clone size are reproduced from that table; the DNA served to infer D and trimming. This sample yields about 210,000 clones, of which approximately 90% are seen a single time; 0.72% belongs to the top ten. This CDR3 comprises 12 residues. V lost 5 bases, J lost 4 bases, and 1 base stayed unmatched. Germline loops: CDR1 SGHNT, CDR2 YYREEE (reference sequence). The entry originates in a study of blood T cell repertoires in COVID-19. Study background: Some COVID-19 samples were acute and others convalescent; all came from the United States, Italy and Spain. Sources were T cells, B-cell-depleted T cells, or PBMCs; the material itself was cDNA or gDNA.

The source of this sequence is a man between 35 and 55 years old with acute or convalescent COVID-19. The rearrangement joins TRBV5-4 to TRBJ2-3; the match to TRBD2 covers 7 bases. The sequenced sample was peripheral blood. CDR3 sequence reads: CASRGGADTQYF. As DNA, the CDR3 is TGTGCCAGCAGGGGGGGGGCAGATACGCAGTATTTT.